The rows below give T cell receptor beta chains drawn from one sample of a study of high-grade serous ovarian cancer treatment subgroups. The method was immunoSEQ multiplex PCR; TCRdb's version includes in-frame clones alone and lacks a portion of them. The sample lists 7,000 or so clones, around 79% occurring once. The sequencing sample was made of tumor tissue. Source of these receptors: a human donor with high-grade serous ovarian cancer. Each CDR3 is given with its conserved first and last residue. A D gene is named only where the DNA matches it firmly. Clone size appears in some rows only: once, few, many, or a class for an expanded clone.

D gene: .
clone size: .
V gene: TRBV19
CDR3 length: 14
J gene: TRBJ2-3
CDR3 protein: CASTPGRFTDTQYF
CDR3 DNA: TGTGCCTCGACCCCAGGGAGGTTCACAGATACGCAGTATTTT

D gene: TRBD1
clone size: .
V gene: TRBV29-1
CDR3 length: 15
J gene: TRBJ2-2
CDR3 protein: CSVGPGQGNTGELFF
CDR3 DNA: TGCAGCGTTGGTCCGGGACAGGGGAACACCGGGGAGCTGTTTTTT

D gene: .
clone size: .
V gene: TRBV6-5
CDR3 length: 13
J gene: TRBJ2-7
CDR3 protein: CAVRGLTSYEQYF
CDR3 DNA: TGTGCCGTAAGGGGACTGACATCCTACGAGCAGTACTTC

D gene: .
clone size: .
V gene: TRBV6-1
CDR3 length: 14
J gene: TRBJ1-2
CDR3 protein: CASSELGDSSGYTF
CDR3 DNA: TGTGCCAGCAGTGAACTCGGTGACAGTAGTGGCTACACCTTC

D gene: .
clone size: .
V gene: TRBV6-5
CDR3 length: 14
J gene: TRBJ2-7
CDR3 protein: CASSYGQYSYEQYF
CDR3 DNA: TGTGCCAGCAGTTACGGACAGTACTCCTACGAGCAGTACTTC

D gene: TRBD1
clone size: few
V gene: TRBV7-9
CDR3 length: 14
J gene: TRBJ2-1
CDR3 protein: CASRDRVGGNEQFF
CDR3 DNA: TGTGCCAGCAGGGACAGGGTAGGCGGGAATGAGCAGTTCTTC

D gene: .
clone size: .
V gene: TRBV7-2
CDR3 length: 16
J gene: TRBJ1-2
CDR3 protein: CASSSQVSPYLYGYTF
CDR3 DNA: TGTGCCAGCAGCTCCCAGGTATCCCCATACCTCTATGGCTACACCTTC

D gene: .
clone size: .
V gene: TRBV20-1
CDR3 length: 11
J gene: TRBJ2-7
CDR3 protein: CSASLELEQYF
CDR3 DNA: TGCAGTGCTAGTTTAGAGCTCGAGCAGTACTTC

D gene: .
clone size: .
V gene: TRBV5-5
CDR3 length: 16
J gene: TRBJ1-2
CDR3 protein: CASSFVLIGTGYGYTF
CDR3 DNA: TGTGCCAGCAGCTTTGTTCTCATTGGGACGGGCTATGGCTACACCTTC

D gene: .
clone size: .
V gene: TRBV21-1
CDR3 length: 12
J gene: TRBJ1-1
CDR3 protein: CASSSRYPEAFF
CDR3 DNA: TGTGCCAGCAGCTCGAGGTACCCTGAAGCTTTCTTT

D gene: .
clone size: .
V gene: TRBV7-2
CDR3 length: 14
J gene: TRBJ2-5
CDR3 protein: CASSLSKYQETQYF
CDR3 DNA: TGTGCCAGCAGCCTCAGCAAGTACCAAGAGACCCAGTACTTC

D gene: .
clone size: .
V gene: TRBV14
CDR3 length: 17
J gene: TRBJ2-5
CDR3 protein: CASSRDLDRRSLETQYF
CDR3 DNA: TGTGCCAGCAGCCGGGACCTAGATCGACGTTCTTTGGAGACCCAGTACTTC

D gene: TRBD2
clone size: .
V gene: TRBV11-3
CDR3 length: 17
J gene: TRBJ2-5
CDR3 protein: CASSPGTSGGYQETQYF
CDR3 DNA: TGTGCCAGCAGCCCCGGGACTAGCGGGGGATACCAAGAGACCCAGTACTTC

D gene: .
clone size: .
V gene: TRBV27
CDR3 length: 15
J gene: TRBJ2-7
CDR3 protein: CASSYAGTYDYEQYF
CDR3 DNA: TGTGCCAGCAGTTACGCCGGGACATACGACTACGAGCAGTACTTC

D gene: .
clone size: few
V gene: TRBV7-2
CDR3 length: 14
J gene: TRBJ2-5
CDR3 protein: CASSEMGIQETQYF
CDR3 DNA: TGTGCCAGCAGCGAAATGGGTATACAAGAGACCCAGTACTTC

D gene: .
clone size: .
V gene: TRBV5-4
CDR3 length: 14
J gene: TRBJ2-7
CDR3 protein: CASSFGTQVYEQYF
CDR3 DNA: TGTGCCAGCAGCTTCGGGACTCAGGTCTACGAGCAGTACTTC

D gene: TRBD1
clone size: .
V gene: TRBV2
CDR3 length: 13
J gene: TRBJ2-3
CDR3 protein: CASNTGGTDTQYF
CDR3 DNA: TGTGCCAGCAATACAGGGGGCACAGATACGCAGTATTTT

D gene: TRBD1
clone size: .
V gene: TRBV7-9
CDR3 length: 14
J gene: TRBJ2-7
CDR3 protein: CASRGDSPSYEQYF
CDR3 DNA: TGTGCCAGCAGGGGGGACAGTCCATCCTACGAGCAGTACTTC

D gene: .
clone size: .
V gene: TRBV12-5
CDR3 length: 15
J gene: TRBJ1-2
CDR3 protein: CASGPRGDLSYGYTF
CDR3 DNA: TGTGCTAGTGGCCCGAGAGGGGATCTTAGCTATGGCTACACCTTC

D gene: .
clone size: few
V gene: TRBV6-1
CDR3 length: 13
J gene: TRBJ2-5
CDR3 protein: CASSRLELETQYF
CDR3 DNA: TGTGCCAGCAGTAGACTAGAACTTGAGACCCAGTACTTC

D gene: TRBD1
clone size: .
V gene: TRBV27
CDR3 length: 16
J gene: TRBJ1-6
CDR3 protein: CASTTTGGSYNSPLHF
CDR3 DNA: TGTGCCAGCACCACTACAGGGGGCTCCTATAATTCACCCCTCCACTTT

D gene: TRBD1
clone size: .
V gene: TRBV5-6
CDR3 length: 16
J gene: TRBJ2-2
CDR3 protein: CASSGSDRGWTGELFF
CDR3 DNA: TGTGCCAGCAGCGGCTCGGACAGGGGGTGGACCGGGGAGCTGTTTTTT

D gene: .
clone size: .
V gene: TRBV4-1
CDR3 length: 14
J gene: TRBJ2-5
CDR3 protein: CASSQRTNGETQYF
CDR3 DNA: TGCGCCAGCAGCCAGAGGACTAATGGGGAGACCCAGTACTTC

D gene: TRBD2
clone size: once
V gene: TRBV9
CDR3 length: 13
J gene: TRBJ2-5
CDR3 protein: CASSVSSGETQYF
CDR3 DNA: TGTGCCAGCAGCGTCTCTAGCGGGGAGACCCAGTACTTC